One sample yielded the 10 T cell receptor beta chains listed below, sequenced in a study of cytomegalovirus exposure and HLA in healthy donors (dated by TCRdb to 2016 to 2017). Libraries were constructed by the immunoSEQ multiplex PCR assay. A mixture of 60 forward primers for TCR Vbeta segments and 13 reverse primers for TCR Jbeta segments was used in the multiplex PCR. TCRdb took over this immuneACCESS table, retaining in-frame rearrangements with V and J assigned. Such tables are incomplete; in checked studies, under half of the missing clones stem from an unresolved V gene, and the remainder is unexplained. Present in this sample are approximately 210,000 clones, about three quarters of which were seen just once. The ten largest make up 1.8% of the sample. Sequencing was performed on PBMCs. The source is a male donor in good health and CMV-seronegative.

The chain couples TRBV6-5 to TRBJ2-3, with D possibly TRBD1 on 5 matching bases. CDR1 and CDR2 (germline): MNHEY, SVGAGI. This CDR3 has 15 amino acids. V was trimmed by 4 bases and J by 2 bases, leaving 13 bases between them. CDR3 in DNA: TGTGCCAGCAGTTCCCTGACAGATTACACAGATACGCAGTATTTT. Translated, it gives CASSSLTDYTDTQYF.

The CDR3 DNA reads TGTGCCAGCAGACACCCGGGACAGGGTCCCAACGAGCAGTACTTC. Protein sequence: CASRHPGQGPNEQYF. The chain couples TRBV28 to TRBJ2-7, with 9 nucleotides matching TRBD1. The J segment lost 5 bases and the V segment lost 6 bases, leaving 11 bases of the junction unmatched. The germline V gene encodes CDR1 MDHEN and CDR2 SYDVKM. This CDR3 has 15 amino acids.

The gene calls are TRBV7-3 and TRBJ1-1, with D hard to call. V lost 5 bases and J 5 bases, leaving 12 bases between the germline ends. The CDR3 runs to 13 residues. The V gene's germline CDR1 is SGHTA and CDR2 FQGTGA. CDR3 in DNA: TGTGCCAGCAGCAACCTGCCCGGGACTGAAGCTTTCTTT. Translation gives CASSNLPGTEAFF. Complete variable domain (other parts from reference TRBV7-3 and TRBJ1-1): GAGVSQTPSNKVTEKGKYVELRCDPISGHTALYWYRQSLGQGPEFLIYFQGTGAADDSGLPNDRFFAVRPEGSVSTLKIQRTERGDSAVYLCASSNLPGTEAFFGQGTRLTVV.

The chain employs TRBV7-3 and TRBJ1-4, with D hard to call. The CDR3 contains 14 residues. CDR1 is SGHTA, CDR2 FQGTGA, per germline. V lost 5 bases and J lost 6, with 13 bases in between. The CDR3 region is CASSPGDAYEKLFF. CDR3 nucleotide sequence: TGTGCCAGCAGCCCCGGTGATGCTTATGAAAAACTGTTTTTT.

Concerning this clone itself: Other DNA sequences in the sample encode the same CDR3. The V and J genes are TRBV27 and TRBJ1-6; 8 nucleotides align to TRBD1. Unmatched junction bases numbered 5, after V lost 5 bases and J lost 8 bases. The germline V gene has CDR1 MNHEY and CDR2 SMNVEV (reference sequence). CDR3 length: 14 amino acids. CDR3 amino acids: CASSRDRLYSPLHF. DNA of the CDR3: TGTGCCAGCAGTCGGGACAGGCTATATTCACCCCTCCACTTT.

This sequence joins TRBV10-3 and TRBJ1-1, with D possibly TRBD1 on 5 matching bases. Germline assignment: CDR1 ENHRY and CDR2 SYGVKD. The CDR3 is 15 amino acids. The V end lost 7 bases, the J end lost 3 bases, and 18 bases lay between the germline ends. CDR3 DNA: TGTGCCATCAAGGACAACCGAGGCGGGGACACTGAAGCTTTCTTT. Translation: CAIKDNRGGDTEAFF.

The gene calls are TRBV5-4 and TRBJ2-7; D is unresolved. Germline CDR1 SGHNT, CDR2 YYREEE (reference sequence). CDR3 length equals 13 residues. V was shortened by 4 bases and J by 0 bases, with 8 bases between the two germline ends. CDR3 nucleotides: TGTGCCAGCAGCCCAGATTACTCCTACGAGCAGTACTTC. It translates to CASSPDYSYEQYF.

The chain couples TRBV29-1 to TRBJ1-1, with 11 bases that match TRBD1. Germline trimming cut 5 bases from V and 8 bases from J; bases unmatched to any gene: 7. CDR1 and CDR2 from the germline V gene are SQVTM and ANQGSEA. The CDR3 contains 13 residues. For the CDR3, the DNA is TGCAGCGTTACCCGGGGACAGGGGGGAGAAGCTTTCTTT. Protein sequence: CSVTRGQGGEAFF.

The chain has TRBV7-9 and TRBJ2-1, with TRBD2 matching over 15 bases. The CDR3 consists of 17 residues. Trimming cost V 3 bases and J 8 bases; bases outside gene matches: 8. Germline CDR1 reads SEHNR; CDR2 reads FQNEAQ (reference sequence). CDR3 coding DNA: TGTGCCAGCAGCTTGGGACTAGCGGGAGGTGCCCCCGATGAGCAGTTCTTC. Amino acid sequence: CASSLGLAGGAPDEQFF.

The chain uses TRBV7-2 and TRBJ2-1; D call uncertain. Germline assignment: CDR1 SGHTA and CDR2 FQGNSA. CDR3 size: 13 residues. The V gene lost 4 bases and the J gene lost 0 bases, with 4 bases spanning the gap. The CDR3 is CASSSNSYNEQFF. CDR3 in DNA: TGTGCCAGCAGCTCAAACTCCTACAATGAGCAGTTCTTC.